Listed below are T cell receptor beta chains from one sample, sequenced in a study of Graves' ophthalmopathy and Graves' hyperthyroidism. TCRdb analysed the multiplex PCR reads with MiXCR anew, one entry per CDR3 protein. The table shows approximately 700,000 distinct CDR3 sequences, with roughly 40% occurring only once. Sequencing input: peripheral blood. The source is an adult man with Graves' ophthalmopathy. Both conserved end residues are part of each CDR3. A D gene is named only where the DNA matches it firmly. Only some rows state a clone size, as once, few, many or a class for expanded clones.

clone_size: many; j_call: TRBJ2-6; v_call: TRBV7-6; d_call: NA; cdr3_aa: CASSLRGQGAGANVLTF; cdr3_nt: TGTGCCAGCAGCCTTAGGGGCCAAGGGGCTGGGGCCAACGTCCTGACTTTC
clone_size: many; j_call: TRBJ1-2; v_call: TRBV10-3; d_call: TRBD1; cdr3_aa: CAITQQGASGSRGYTF; cdr3_nt: TGTGCCATCACCCAACAGGGGGCGAGTGGTTCGCGTGGCTACACCTTC
clone_size: NA; j_call: TRBJ2-7; v_call: TRBV29-1; d_call: TRBD2; cdr3_aa: CSVAVTSGGPYYEQYF; cdr3_nt: TGCAGCGTTGCGGTGACTAGCGGGGGTCCCTATTACGAGCAGTACTTC
clone_size: NA; j_call: TRBJ1-5; v_call: TRBV7-2; d_call: NA; cdr3_aa: CASSFRVVGDQPQHF; cdr3_nt: TGTGCCAGCAGCTTCCGGGTGGTAGGGGATCAGCCCCAGCATTTT
clone_size: many; j_call: TRBJ1-1; v_call: TRBV12-3/TRBV12-4; d_call: NA; cdr3_aa: CASSLDSWGTEAFF; cdr3_nt: TGTGCCAGCAGTCTAGACTCCTGGGGCACTGAAGCTTTCTTT
clone_size: few; j_call: TRBJ1-6; v_call: TRBV19; d_call: TRBD1; cdr3_aa: CASSIRQGNSPLHF; cdr3_nt: TGTGCCAGTAGTATCCGACAGGGTAATTCACCCCTCCACTTT
clone_size: many; j_call: TRBJ1-4; v_call: TRBV20-1; d_call: NA; cdr3_aa: CSAAYPDTEKLFF; cdr3_nt: TGCAGTGCTGCATACCCGGACACGGAAAAACTGTTTTTT
clone_size: many; j_call: TRBJ1-1; v_call: TRBV5-4; d_call: NA; cdr3_aa: CASSLSGQSNTEAFF; cdr3_nt: TGTGCCAGCAGCTTATCGGGGCAATCGAACACTGAAGCTTTCTTT
clone_size: NA; j_call: TRBJ1-1; v_call: TRBV5-1; d_call: NA; cdr3_aa: CASSQIRGSEAFF; cdr3_nt: TGCGCCAGCAGCCAGATCAGGGGCTCTGAAGCTTTCTTT
clone_size: NA; j_call: TRBJ2-2; v_call: TRBV25-1; d_call: TRBD1; cdr3_aa: CASSHRGLVTGELFF; cdr3_nt: TGTGCCAGCAGCCACAGGGGGCTTGTCACCGGGGAGCTGTTTTTT
clone_size: many; j_call: TRBJ1-2; v_call: TRBV20-1; d_call: NA; cdr3_aa: CSARDAANYGYTF; cdr3_nt: TGCAGTGCTAGAGATGCGGCTAACTATGGCTACACCTTC
clone_size: NA; j_call: TRBJ2-5; v_call: TRBV9; d_call: NA; cdr3_aa: CASSVEVQYF; cdr3_nt: TGTGCCAGCAGCGTAGAGGTCCAGTACTTC
clone_size: many; j_call: TRBJ2-3; v_call: TRBV25-1; d_call: NA; cdr3_aa: CASSPRGRVVTDTQYF; cdr3_nt: TGTGCCAGCAGTCCCCGAGGTCGGGTTGTCACAGATACGCAGTATTTT
clone_size: NA; j_call: TRBJ2-5; v_call: TRBV12-3/TRBV12-4; d_call: TRBD2; cdr3_aa: CASSEIGLASQETQYF; cdr3_nt: TGTGCCAGCAGTGAAATCGGACTAGCGTCTCAAGAGACCCAGTACTTC
clone_size: once; j_call: TRBJ1-1; v_call: TRBV7-9; d_call: NA; cdr3_aa: CASSQALEAFF; cdr3_nt: TGTGCCAGCAGCCAAGCACTAGAAGCTTTCTTT
clone_size: NA; j_call: TRBJ1-2; v_call: TRBV6-1; d_call: TRBD1; cdr3_aa: CASSPRDRGNYGYTF; cdr3_nt: TGTGCCAGCAGCCCGCGGGACAGGGGAAACTATGGCTACACCTTC
clone_size: NA; j_call: TRBJ2-5; v_call: TRBV28; d_call: NA; cdr3_aa: CASSLYGFEETQYF; cdr3_nt: TGTGCCAGCAGTTTATACGGATTTGAAGAGACCCAGTACTTC
clone_size: NA; j_call: TRBJ2-6; v_call: TRBV25-1; d_call: NA; cdr3_aa: CASSPWETGPSGANVLTF; cdr3_nt: TGTGCCAGCAGTCCCTGGGAGACAGGACCTTCTGGGGCCAACGTCCTGACTTTC
clone_size: few; j_call: TRBJ2-7; v_call: TRBV6-5; d_call: TRBD2; cdr3_aa: CASRLLAGGYEQYF; cdr3_nt: TGTGCCAGCAGACTACTAGCGGGAGGCTACGAGCAGTACTTC
clone_size: NA; j_call: TRBJ2-7; v_call: TRBV7-2; d_call: TRBD2; cdr3_aa: CAWSGAGVNHEQYF; cdr3_nt: TGTGCCTGGAGTGGCGCGGGAGTGAATCACGAGCAGTACTTC
clone_size: few; j_call: TRBJ1-4; v_call: TRBV19; d_call: NA; cdr3_aa: CASLDLRGRDNEKLFF; cdr3_nt: TGTGCCAGTCTCGACCTGAGGGGCAGGGATAATGAAAAACTGTTTTTT
clone_size: many; j_call: TRBJ1-1; v_call: TRBV10-2; d_call: TRBD1; cdr3_aa: CASWEGQGNTEAFF; cdr3_nt: TGCGCCAGCTGGGAAGGACAGGGGAACACTGAAGCTTTCTTT
clone_size: many; j_call: TRBJ1-1; v_call: TRBV6-7; d_call: TRBD1; cdr3_aa: CASSYRQGNTEAFF; cdr3_nt: TGTGCCAGCAGTTACAGACAGGGGAACACTGAAGCTTTCTTT
clone_size: NA; j_call: TRBJ1-6; v_call: TRBV15; d_call: TRBD1; cdr3_aa: CATSRDRGLFYNSPLHF; cdr3_nt: TGTGCCACCAGCAGGGACAGGGGATTATTCTATAATTCACCCCTCCACTTT
clone_size: many; j_call: TRBJ1-2; v_call: TRBV24-1; d_call: NA; cdr3_aa: CATVPIYGYTF; cdr3_nt: TGTGCCACCGTTCCCATCTATGGCTACACCTTC
clone_size: NA; j_call: TRBJ1-2; v_call: TRBV2; d_call: TRBD1; cdr3_aa: CASVQGTNGYTF; cdr3_nt: TGTGCCAGCGTACAGGGGACGAATGGCTACACCTTC
clone_size: NA; j_call: TRBJ1-4; v_call: TRBV6-1; d_call: NA; cdr3_aa: CASREDRTNEKLFF; cdr3_nt: TGTGCCAGCAGGGAAGACAGAACTAATGAAAAACTGTTTTTT
clone_size: few; j_call: TRBJ1-5; v_call: TRBV4-3; d_call: NA; cdr3_aa: CASSQDVQSIQPQHF; cdr3_nt: TGCGCCAGCAGCCAAGACGTACAGAGTATACAGCCCCAGCATTTT
clone_size: once; j_call: TRBJ1-1; v_call: TRBV10-3; d_call: NA; cdr3_aa: CAISYGQNTEAFF; cdr3_nt: TGTGCCATCAGCTACGGACAGAACACTGAAGCTTTCTTT
clone_size: NA; j_call: TRBJ2-7; v_call: TRBV19; d_call: NA; cdr3_aa: CASSMGMSAYEQYF; cdr3_nt: TGTGCCAGTAGTATGGGGATGAGCGCCTACGAGCAGTACTTC
clone_size: many; j_call: TRBJ2-5; v_call: TRBV15; d_call: NA; cdr3_aa: CATSRVVGGETQYF; cdr3_nt: TGTGCCACCAGCAGAGTGGTAGGGGGAGAGACCCAGTACTTC
clone_size: NA; j_call: TRBJ2-7; v_call: TRBV7-9; d_call: NA; cdr3_aa: CASSDGRYYEQYF; cdr3_nt: TGTGCCAGCAGCGACGGACGGTACTACGAGCAGTACTTC
clone_size: few; j_call: TRBJ2-7; v_call: TRBV5-5; d_call: NA; cdr3_aa: CASSLREDHEQYF; cdr3_nt: TGTGCCAGCAGCTTGAGGGAGGACCACGAGCAGTACTTC
clone_size: many; j_call: TRBJ2-7; v_call: TRBV5-1; d_call: NA; cdr3_aa: CASSSSGPSYEQYF; cdr3_nt: TGCGCCAGCAGCTCGTCCGGGCCCTCCTACGAGCAGTACTTC
clone_size: NA; j_call: TRBJ2-2; v_call: TRBV25-1; d_call: NA; cdr3_aa: CATHFAGPTGELFF; cdr3_nt: TGTGCCACCCACTTTGCAGGGCCCACCGGGGAGCTGTTTTTT
clone_size: NA; j_call: TRBJ1-5; v_call: TRBV20-1; d_call: NA; cdr3_aa: CSARDTRSQPQHF; cdr3_nt: TGCAGTGCCCGCGACACCCGGAGTCAGCCCCAGCATTTT
clone_size: many; j_call: TRBJ1-5; v_call: TRBV7-8; d_call: NA; cdr3_aa: CASSRPGINQPQHF; cdr3_nt: TGTGCCAGCAGCAGACCGGGCATCAATCAGCCCCAGCATTTT
clone_size: NA; j_call: TRBJ2-7; v_call: TRBV10-3; d_call: NA; cdr3_aa: CATLEGAYEQYF; cdr3_nt: TGTGCCACCCTAGAGGGGGCCTACGAGCAGTACTTC
clone_size: many; j_call: TRBJ1-1; v_call: TRBV11-2; d_call: TRBD1; cdr3_aa: CASSPDRDEGEAFF; cdr3_nt: TGTGCCAGCAGCCCGGACAGGGACGAGGGAGAAGCTTTCTTT
clone_size: few; j_call: TRBJ1-3; v_call: TRBV7-9; d_call: NA; cdr3_aa: CASSLLGDALSGNTIYF; cdr3_nt: TGTGCCAGCAGCTTACTTGGGGACGCACTCTCTGGAAACACCATATATTTT
clone_size: NA; j_call: TRBJ1-6; v_call: TRBV2; d_call: NA; cdr3_aa: CASSATPDNSPLHF; cdr3_nt: TGTGCCAGCAGTGCGACACCAGATAATTCACCCCTCCACTTT
clone_size: NA; j_call: TRBJ2-5; v_call: TRBV20-1; d_call: NA; cdr3_aa: CSATRDGTQYF; cdr3_nt: TGCAGTGCCACTCGGGACGGGACCCAGTACTTC
clone_size: few; j_call: TRBJ1-5; v_call: TRBV19; d_call: NA; cdr3_aa: CASSIDTGRPHQPQHF; cdr3_nt: TGTGCCAGTAGTATAGATACAGGGAGACCGCATCAGCCCCAGCATTTT
clone_size: many; j_call: TRBJ2-5; v_call: TRBV7-6; d_call: TRBD1; cdr3_aa: CASSSRDRVETQYF; cdr3_nt: TGTGCCAGCAGCTCTCGGGACAGGGTGGAGACCCAGTACTTC
clone_size: few; j_call: TRBJ2-7; v_call: TRBV20-1; d_call: TRBD2; cdr3_aa: CSARGPAGGYEQYF; cdr3_nt: TGCAGTGCTAGAGGACCAGCGGGGGGGTACGAGCAGTACTTC
clone_size: NA; j_call: TRBJ1-5; v_call: TRBV12-3/TRBV12-4; d_call: TRBD1; cdr3_aa: CASSDGTGFNQPQHF; cdr3_nt: TGTGCCAGCAGCGACGGGACAGGTTTTAATCAGCCCCAGCATTTT